Included here is one T cell receptor (beta chain) sequence, with context. Its target is unknown. Different DNA sequences within this sample yield the same CDR3. CD45RO-negative, CCR7-selected cells formed the naive CD8 fraction, which excluded terminally differentiated effector memory CD45RA+ cells. The donors, all of them Caucasian adults, lived in Nashville, Tennessee. The data stem from a study of shared clonotypes between healthy human individuals. Findings and caveats of the study: A small donor pool kept down the genetic and exposure-history diversity that was represented. Naive CD4 clonotypes overlapped across a few donors at roughly 5.1%. Naive subsets, compared against memory subsets, generally had larger estimated richness values.

Profiled with immunoSEQ multiplex PCR; TCRdb holds only in-frame clones, not every one. The sample holds roughly 550,000 clones, 95% to 96% seen once. The CDR3 is made up of 15 amino acids. Trimming took 4 bases from V and 1 from J; bases not matched to a gene: 7. Germline V lookup: CDR1 SGHDT, CDR2 YYEEEE. This clonotype was obtained from a woman under 40 in good health. This chain connects TRBV5-6 to TRBJ1-1; 7 bases are a match to TRBD1. Sequencing input: naive CD8+ T cells sorted from blood. CDR3 protein: CASSPTGTANTEAFF. CDR3 coding DNA: TGTGCCAGCAGCCCCACCGGGACAGCGAACACTGAAGCTTTCTTT. Full variable domain (missing parts from reference TRBV5-6 and TRBJ1-1): DAGVTQSPTHLIKTRGQQVTLRCSPKSGHDTVSWYQQALGQGPQFIFQYYEEEERQRGNFPDRFSGHQFPNYSSELNVNALLLGDSALYLCASSPTGTANTEAFFGQGTRLTVV.